These 24 T cell receptor beta chains came from one sample sequenced in a study of cytotoxic CD8 clonotypes in ibrutinib-treated CLL. Profiling relied on immunoSEQ multiplex PCR, and the TCRdb table lists in-frame clones only, not all of them. In the table there are 75,000 to 80,000 clones, roughly 83% of which are singletons. The sequenced sample was PBMCs, obtained after 24 months of ibrutinib treatment. The receptor source for this set is a human donor with chronic lymphocytic leukemia.

This chain uses TRBV30 with TRBJ2-1, with 12 bases lining up with TRBD1. This CDR3 has 16 amino acids. The trim removed 4 bases at V and 6 bases at J, leaving 10 bases unmatched. CDR1 GTSNPN and CDR2 SVGIG come from the germline V gene (reference sequence). Here the CDR3 reads CAWKAAGTGGFNEQFF. CDR3 DNA sequence: TGTGCCTGGAAAGCTGCCGGGACAGGGGGCTTCAATGAGCAGTTCTTC.

This clone was counted between two and nine times. This chain joins TRBV27 and TRBJ1-4, with a tentative D call TRBD1 (5 bases). There are 14 residues in the CDR3. V shed 1 base and J shed 6 bases, with 9 bases lying between them. Germline values: CDR1 MNHEY, CDR2 SMNVEV (reference sequence). The chain's CDR3 is CASSLYSGDEKLFF. In DNA form, the CDR3 reads TGTGCCAGCAGTTTATATTCGGGGGATGAAAAACTGTTTTTT.

V usage is TRBV28 and J usage is TRBJ2-1; 7 bases map to TRBD2. The CDR3 totals 16 residues. Losses at the gene ends were 2 bases for V and 6 bases for J; bases not matched to a gene: 10. In germline, CDR1 is MDHEN, CDR2 SYDVKM. This CDR3 reads CASSLGRAGPFNEQFF. The CDR3 DNA follows: TGTGCCAGCAGTTTAGGGAGGGCCGGTCCGTTCAATGAGCAGTTCTTC.

The chain couples TRBV2 to TRBJ2-1; weak D call: TRBD2 (6 bases). CDR3 length: 14 amino acids. V was cut by 5 bases and J by 5 bases, with 13 bases left in between. The germline V gene has CDR1 SNHLY and CDR2 FYNNEI. The CDR3 DNA is TGTGCCAGCAGTAGACTAGGGGTCAACAATGAGCAGTTCTTC. Encoded protein: CASSRLGVNNEQFF.

This rearrangement joins TRBV7-8 to TRBJ2-7; weak D call: TRBD2 (7 bases). The CDR3 is 15 amino acids. CDR1 is SGHVS, CDR2 FQNEAQ, per germline. V lost 1 base and J 6 bases, leaving 16 bases between the germline ends. CDR3 bases: TGTGCCAGCAGCTTAGAATCACGGGCGGGGGCCGAGCAGTACTTC. Residues: CASSLESRAGAEQYF.

This clone appeared once. This chain uses TRBV11-2 with TRBJ2-3; D may be TRBD1 or TRBD2 (5 bases each). CDR3 length: 16 residues. V was trimmed by 3 bases and J by 5 bases, leaving 18 bases between them. CDR1 and CDR2 (germline): SGHAT, FQNNGV. The CDR3 reads CASSFSFGGLGDTQYF. CDR3 nucleotide sequence: TGTGCCAGCAGCTTTTCATTTGGGGGTCTTGGAGATACGCAGTATTTT. Complete variable domain (other parts from reference TRBV11-2 and TRBJ2-3): EAGVAQSPRYKIIEKRQSVAFWCNPISGHATLYWYQQILGQGPKLLIQFQNNGVVDDSQLPKDRFSAERLKGVDSTLKIQPAKLEDSAVYLCASSFSFGGLGDTQYFGPGTRLTVL.

The rearrangement uses TRBV7-2 and TRBJ2-1; tentatively, D is TRBD1 (6 bases). The CDR3 is made up of 17 amino acids. V lost 2 bases and J 5 bases, leaving 19 bases between the germline ends. CDR1 is SGHTA, CDR2 FQGNSA, per germline. CDR3 sequence: CASSLSYPGQINNEQFF. Written as DNA, the CDR3 is TGTGCCAGCAGCTTAAGTTACCCTGGACAGATTAACAATGAGCAGTTCTTC.

The count of this clone is one. V is TRBV2 and J is TRBJ2-4, with 8 bases matching TRBD1. Trimming took 4 bases from V and 5 from J; bases not matched to a gene: 4. The CDR3 totals 14 residues. Germline-derived CDR1 and CDR2 are SNHLY and FYNNEI. The CDR3 nucleotides are TGTGCCAGCAGTGGGGAACAGGGGGAAAACATTCAGTACTTC. Translating it yields CASSGEQGENIQYF. Full variable domain (rest looked up from reference TRBV2 and TRBJ2-4): EPEVTQTPSHQVTQMGQEVILRCVPISNHLYFYWYRQILGQKVEFLVSFYNNEISEKSEIFDDQFSVERPDGSNFTLKIRSTKLEDSAMYFCASSGEQGENIQYFGAGTRLSVL.

The V and J genes are TRBV10-1 and TRBJ2-7, with D unclear. Germline V gene lookup returns CDR1 WNHNN and CDR2 SYGVQD (reference sequence). The CDR3 covers 13 residues. Trimming took 0 bases from V and 6 from J, leaving 9 bases between them. As DNA, the CDR3 is TGCGCCAGCAGTGAGTCGGGCCTAGTCGAGCAGTACTTC. Its translation is CASSESGLVEQYF.

This clone was seen only once. The rearrangement uses TRBV10-1 and TRBJ2-3; TRBD1 matches 7 bases. Germline V gene lookup returns CDR1 WNHNN and CDR2 SYGVQD (reference sequence). There are 15 residues in the CDR3. J was trimmed by 3 bases and V by 3 bases; bases with no gene match: 6. The CDR3 loop reads CASSEPGQLTDTQYF. CDR3 nucleotides: TGCGCCAGCAGTGAACCGGGACAGCTGACAGATACGCAGTATTTT.

The chain has TRBV7-9 and TRBJ2-1; 9 nucleotides match TRBD2. The V and J ends lost 3 bases and 7 bases, in that order; junction bases with no gene match: 7. From germline, CDR1 is SEHNR and CDR2 FQNEAQ (reference sequence). The length of the CDR3 is 15 residues. The CDR3 region is CASSLGRREGNEQFF. CDR3 sequence (DNA): TGTGCCAGCAGCTTGGGGAGGCGGGAGGGGAATGAGCAGTTCTTC.

CDR3 in DNA: TGTGCCAGCAGAGAACTCAGGGGGCGGGGCGGGACGAACACCGGGGAGCTGTTTTTT. The encoded protein is CASRELRGRGGTNTGELFF. The V call is TRBV7-6, the J call TRBJ2-2, with 8 bases fitting TRBD1. Germline V lookup: CDR1 SGHVS, CDR2 FNYEAQ. This CDR3 has 19 amino acids. J gave up 0 bases and V 6 bases, and 15 bases lay outside the gene matches.

The chain links TRBV18 to TRBJ1-1; D gene ambiguous. CDR3 length: 14 amino acids. With 2 bases removed from V and 5 bases from J, the gap between germline ends came to 12 bases. Germline V gene data show CDR1 as KGHSH and CDR2 as LQKENI. The CDR3: CASSPTRAGTEAFF. The CDR3 bases are TGTGCCAGCTCACCAACGCGGGCTGGGACTGAAGCTTTCTTT.

The V gene is TRBV9, the J gene TRBJ1-4; D gene uncertain. CDR3 length equals 16 residues. V gave up 0 bases and J gave up 7 bases, with 16 bases separating them. Looked up from germline, CDR1 is SGDLS and CDR2 is YYNGEE. The CDR3 spells CASSVGSAVGSEKLFF. CDR3 nucleotide sequence: TGTGCCAGCAGCGTAGGTTCAGCTGTCGGGAGTGAAAAACTGTTTTTT. The entire variable domain, with the rest obtained from reference TRBV9 and TRBJ1-4, is as follows: DSGVTQTPKHLITATGQRVTLRCSPRSGDLSVYWYQQSLDQGLQFLIQYYNGEERAKGNILERFSAQQFPDLHSELNLSSLELGDSALYFCASSVGSAVGSEKLFFGSGTQLSVL.

J is TRBJ1-2 and V is TRBV7-2; a possible D gene is TRBD1 (6 bases). The CDR3 covers 13 residues. Germline-derived CDR1 and CDR2 are SGHTA and FQGNSA. V lost 5 bases and J 7 bases, leaving 14 bases between the germline ends. The CDR3 DNA sequence: TGTGCCAGCAGCCAAGGGGGGTACCTTGGCTACACCTTC. This gives the protein CASSQGGYLGYTF.

This clone came up once. CDR3 sequence: CASSLSLAGGSSSYEQYF. Here the CDR3 DNA reads TGTGCCAGCAGCTTGAGTCTAGCGGGAGGTTCGAGCTCCTACGAGCAGTACTTC. The rearrangement uses TRBV5-4 and TRBJ2-7; 11 positions agree with TRBD2. Germline CDR1 and CDR2: SGHNT and YYREEE (reference sequence). The CDR3 covers 18 residues. Trimming removed 1 base from V and 0 bases from J; junction bases left unmatched: 9. The variable domain in full, completed from reference TRBV5-4 and TRBJ2-7, reads ETGVTQSPTHLIKTRGQQVTLRCSSQSGHNTVSWYQQALGQGPQFIFQYYREEENGRGNFPPRFSGLQFPNYSSELNVNALELDDSALYLCASSLSLAGGSSSYEQYFGPGTRLTVT.

CDR3 DNA: TGTGCCAGCAGCTTAACTTACTCCTACAATGAGCAGTTCTTC. Its protein is CASSLTYSYNEQFF. V is TRBV7-2 and J is TRBJ2-1; D gene uncertain. The V end lost 2 bases, the J end lost 0 bases, and 5 bases lay between the germline ends. The germline CDR1 and CDR2 sequences are SGHTA and FQGNSA. The CDR3 has 14 amino acids.

The chain employs TRBV6-5 and TRBJ2-3; D unclear. V lost 6 bases and J 0 bases, leaving 13 bases between the germline ends. The CDR3 length is 15 residues. Germline CDR1 and CDR2: MNHEY and SVGAGI. The DNA for the CDR3 is TGTGCCAGCAGCCCGGGCCGGCAGAGCACAGATACGCAGTATTTT. This codes for CASSPGRQSTDTQYF.

V gene TRBV5-1 combines with J gene TRBJ2-3; possible D gene TRBD2, 6 bases. The CDR3 covers 15 residues. V lost 0 bases and J 1 base, leaving 9 bases between the germline ends. Germline values: CDR1 SGHRS, CDR2 YFSETQ. CDR3 nucleotides: TGCGCCAGCAGCTTGGAAGCTAGCGGCACAGATACGCAGTATTTT. It translates to CASSLEASGTDTQYF.

The genes are TRBV28 and TRBJ2-7; D gene ambiguous. The ends were cut back, 7 bases at V and 5 bases at J, with 12 bases in the middle. The germline gives CDR1 MDHEN, CDR2 SYDVKM. This CDR3 has 12 residues. In nucleotides, the CDR3 is TGTGCCAGCACTGCCCGCTACGACGAGCAGTACTTC. It codes for CASTARYDEQYF.

The V gene is TRBV28, the J gene TRBJ1-5; no reliable D call. This CDR3 comprises 15 residues. Germline CDR1 and CDR2: MDHEN and SYDVKM. V was cut by 7 bases and J by 0 bases, with 13 bases left in between. The CDR3 DNA sequence: TGTGCCAGCAATTGGTTCACCAATAGCAATCAGCCCCAGCATTTT. This encodes CASNWFTNSNQPQHF.

This chain connects TRBV11-3 to TRBJ2-1, with 10 bases fitting TRBD2. Germline CDR1 is SGHNT and CDR2 is YENEEA. Trimming cost V 4 bases and J 0 bases; bases outside gene matches: 6. This CDR3 is built from 17 residues. CDR3 sequence reads: CASSSRPSGSSYNEQFF. As DNA, the CDR3 is TGTGCCAGCAGCTCAAGACCTAGCGGGAGCTCCTACAATGAGCAGTTCTTC.

The chain joins TRBV10-3 to TRBJ1-1, with D perhaps TRBD1 (6 bases). CDR3 length equals 14 residues. Per germline, CDR1 ENHRY and CDR2 SYGVKD. V lost 7 bases and J 1 base, leaving 13 bases between the germline ends. In DNA form, the CDR3 reads TGTGCCATCAACCCACAGGGAGGGAACACTGAAGCTTTCTTT. Its protein is CAINPQGGNTEAFF.

The chain joins TRBV6-5 to TRBJ2-1; D not resolved. The CDR3 is 16 residues long. V lost 0 bases and J lost 0, with 9 bases in between. Germline CDR1 and CDR2: MNHEY and SVGAGI. CDR3 nucleotide sequence: TGTGCCAGCAGTTACTCGGAGCTCAGCTCCTACAATGAGCAGTTCTTC. It is translated as CASSYSELSSYNEQFF.